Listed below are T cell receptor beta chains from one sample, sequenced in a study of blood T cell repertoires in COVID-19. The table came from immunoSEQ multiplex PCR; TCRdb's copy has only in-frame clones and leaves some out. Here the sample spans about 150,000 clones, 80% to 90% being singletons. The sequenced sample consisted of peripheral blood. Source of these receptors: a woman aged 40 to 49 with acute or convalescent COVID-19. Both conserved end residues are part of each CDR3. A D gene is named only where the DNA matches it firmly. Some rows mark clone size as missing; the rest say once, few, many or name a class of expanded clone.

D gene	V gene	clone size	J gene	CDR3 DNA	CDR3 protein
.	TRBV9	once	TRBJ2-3	TGTGCCAGCAGCGGGGGGGACACAGATACGCAGTATTTT	CASSGGDTDTQYF
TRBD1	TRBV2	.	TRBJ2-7	TGTGCCAGTGGTGAATCGGGACAGGGTGGCAACGAGCAGTACTTC	CASGESGQGGNEQYF
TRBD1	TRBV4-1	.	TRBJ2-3	TGCGCCAGCAGCCAAGGAGGGAGACAGGGGACTACGCAGTATTTT	CASSQGGRQGTTQYF
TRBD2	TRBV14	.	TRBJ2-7	TGTGCCAGCAGCCTGGGACTAGCGGGAATCTACGAGCAGTACTTC	CASSLGLAGIYEQYF
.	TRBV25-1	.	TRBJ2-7	TGTGCCAGCAGTGAATCTCAGGGCCTCTCCTACGAGCAGTACTTC	CASSESQGLSYEQYF
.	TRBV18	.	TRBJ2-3	TGTGCCAGCTCACCTTTTAACGGAGATACGCAGTATTTT	CASSPFNGDTQYF
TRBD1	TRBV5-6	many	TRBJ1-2	TGTGCCAGCAGGACCGGGACAGGGAACTATGGCTACACCTTC	CASRTGTGNYGYTF
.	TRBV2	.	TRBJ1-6	TGTGCCAGCAGTCCCGGGACTCCCAATTCACCCCTCCACTTT	CASSPGTPNSPLHF
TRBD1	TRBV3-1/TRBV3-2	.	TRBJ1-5	TGTGCCAGCAGCGGGGGACAGCTCAATCAGCCCCAGCATTTT	CASSGGQLNQPQHF
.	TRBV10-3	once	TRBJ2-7	TGTGCCATCAGTGAGTCACGCGACGAGCAGTACTTC	CAISESRDEQYF
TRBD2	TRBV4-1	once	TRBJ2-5	TGCGCCAGCAGCCGCAAATACCGTCCTAGCGGGAGTGACTGGACCCAGTACTTC	CASSRKYRPSGSDWTQYF
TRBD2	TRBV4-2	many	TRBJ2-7	TGTGCCAGCAGCCAAGCTCTAGCGGGTGTCAGCTCCTACGAGCAGTACTTC	CASSQALAGVSSYEQYF
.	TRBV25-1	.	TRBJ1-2	TGTGCCAGCAGCAGGAATCCCTATGGCTACACCTTC	CASSRNPYGYTF
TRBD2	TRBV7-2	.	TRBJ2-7	TGTGCCAGCAGATTTTCACTAGCGGGGTCCTACGAGCAGTACTTC	CASRFSLAGSYEQYF
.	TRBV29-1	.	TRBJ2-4	TGCAGCGTAGACAGGTTGCTAGCCAAAAACATTCAGTACTTC	CSVDRLLAKNIQYF
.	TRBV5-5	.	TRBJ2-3	TGTGCCAGCAGTCCACACGGAGACGCAGATACGCAGTATTTT	CASSPHGDADTQYF
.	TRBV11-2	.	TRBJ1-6	TGTGCCAGCAGCTTAAGTTGGGGGGGTTCCTATAATTCACCCCTCCACTTT	CASSLSWGGSYNSPLHF
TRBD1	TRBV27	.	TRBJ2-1	TGTGCCAGCAGTTTGACAGGGGTCGGGTACAATGAGCAGTTCTTC	CASSLTGVGYNEQFF
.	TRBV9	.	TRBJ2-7	TGTGCCAGCAGCGTAGCATGCCCCCGAGTCTCCTACGAGCAGTACTTC	CASSVACPRVSYEQYF
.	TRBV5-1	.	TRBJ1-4	TGCGCCAGCAGCCAAGACAGACCTAATGAAAAACTGTTTTTT	CASSQDRPNEKLFF
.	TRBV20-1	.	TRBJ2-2	TGCAGTGCTAGTGCGGGACAGATCACCGGGGAGCTGTTTTTT	CSASAGQITGELFF
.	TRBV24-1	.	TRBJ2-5	TGTGCCACCAGTGACCGGAGGGGGACAGAGCGGGAGACCCAGTACTTC	CATSDRRGTERETQYF
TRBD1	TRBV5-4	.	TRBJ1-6	TGTGCCAGCACCCAGGGACAGTCCTTCCCCCTCCACTTT	CASTQGQSFPLHF
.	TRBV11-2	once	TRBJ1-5	TGTGCCAGCAGCTTACTCCGGACAGTTGGTCAGCCCCAGCATTTT	CASSLLRTVGQPQHF
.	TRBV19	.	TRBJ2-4	TGTGCCAGTAGTAGGGCAGCGGGTGCCAAAAACATTCAGTACTTC	CASSRAAGAKNIQYF
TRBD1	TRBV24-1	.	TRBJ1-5	TGTGCCACCAGTGAGAGGACAGGGAGCAATCAGCCCCAGCATTTT	CATSERTGSNQPQHF
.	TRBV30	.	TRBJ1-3	TGTGCCTGGAGTTCATTGGGGCAGGGAAACACCATATATTTT	CAWSSLGQGNTIYF
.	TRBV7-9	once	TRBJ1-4	TGTGCCAGCAGCCAGGCAGGGGCGGACGAAAAACTGTTTTTT	CASSQAGADEKLFF
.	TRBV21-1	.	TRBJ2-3	TGTGCCAGCAGCAAAGCTCGGGTCGGTAGCACAGATACGCAGTATTTT	CASSKARVGSTDTQYF
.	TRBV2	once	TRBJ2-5	TGTGCCAGCAAAGGTAGCAGAATCCAAGAGACCCAGTACTTC	CASKGSRIQETQYF
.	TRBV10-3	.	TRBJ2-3	TGTGCCATCAGCAGGGACACCACAGATACGCAGTATTTT	CAISRDTTDTQYF
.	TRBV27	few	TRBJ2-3	TGTGCCAGCACCTCATGGGGGCAGGGGAACACAGATACGCAGTATTTT	CASTSWGQGNTDTQYF
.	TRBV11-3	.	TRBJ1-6	TGTGCCAGCAGCTTAGGCGCCCCTTCACCCCTCCACTTT	CASSLGAPSPLHF
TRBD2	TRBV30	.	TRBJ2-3	TGTGCCTGGGGGACTAGCGGGGGAAGAGATACGCAGTATTTT	CAWGTSGGRDTQYF
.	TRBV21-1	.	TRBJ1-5	TGTGCCAGCAGCAAAGATCCGGGACAGAATCAGCCCCAGCATTTT	CASSKDPGQNQPQHF
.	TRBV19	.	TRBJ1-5	TGTGCCAGTAGGTTTAATAGCAATCAGCCCCAGCATTTT	CASRFNSNQPQHF
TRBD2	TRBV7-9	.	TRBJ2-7	TGTGCCAGCAGCTTAGCGCCGAGGGAGGGCGAGCAGTACTTC	CASSLAPREGEQYF
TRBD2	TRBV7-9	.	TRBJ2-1	TGTGCCAGCAGCCCCGGACTAGCACGCGATGAGCAGTTCTTC	CASSPGLARDEQFF
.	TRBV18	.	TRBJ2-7	TGTGCCAGCTCACCACCGGGGGGACGTTACGAGCAGTACTTC	CASSPPGGRYEQYF
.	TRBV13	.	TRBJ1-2	TGTGCCAGCAGCCATAAAGGTGCGGGGATAGCTAACTATGGCTACACCTTC	CASSHKGAGIANYGYTF
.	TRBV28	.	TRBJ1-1	TGTGCCAGCAGTTTATCGAGGGAATGGAACACTGAAGCTTTCTTT	CASSLSREWNTEAFF
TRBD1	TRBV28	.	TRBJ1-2	TGTGCCAGCAGCCGGACAGGAGATCTTAACTATGGCTACACCTTC	CASSRTGDLNYGYTF